The next 14 T cell receptor beta chains were all read from a single sample in a study of regulatory T cells in long-lasting Graves disease. Investigators prepared the TCR beta libraries by applying iRepertoire HTBI primers and Arm-PCR of CDR3 regions. Using its own MiXCR run on the multiplex PCR reads, TCRdb lists one record per CDR3 protein. The sample lists 300,000 to 400,000 distinct CDR3 sequences, approximately 16% occurring once. Time point noted: newly diagnosed GD, antithyroid drugs for less than 3 months. PBMC RNA served as the TCR library source. The sample was also linked to a second study, of T cells in Graves' hyperthyroidism and ophthalmopathy.

Sequencing was performed on peripheral blood mononuclear cells (PBMCs), taken at new diagnosis, from a patient treated with antithyroid drugs. These receptors originate from a man aged 40-55 years with Graves disease.

This clonotype is a singleton in its sample. This rearrangement joins TRBV27 to TRBJ2-2; a weak D match, TRBD2 (5 bases). Germline CDR1 reads MNHEY; CDR2 reads SMNVEV (reference sequence). V was trimmed by 3 bases and J by 1 base, leaving 15 bases between them. This CDR3 comprises 17 residues. CDR3 nucleotide sequence: TGTGCCAGCAGTTTGAGCAGGAGAGGGAGGAACACCGGGGAGCTGTTTTTT. Encoded protein: CASSLSRRGRNTGELFF.

V and J are TRBV11-2 and TRBJ2-3; weak D call: TRBD2 (6 bases). CDR1 and CDR2 (germline): SGHAT, FQNNGV. Trimming cost V 6 bases and J 4 bases, with 11 bases left between them. The CDR3 spans 13 residues. The CDR3 loop reads CASSWGVADTQYF. CDR3 nucleotides: TGTGCCAGCAGTTGGGGGGTCGCAGATACGCAGTATTTT. Full variable domain (outside the CDR3, taken from reference TRBV11-2 and TRBJ2-3): EAGVAQSPRYKIIEKRQSVAFWCNPISGHATLYWYQQILGQGPKLLIQFQNNGVVDDSQLPKDRFSAERLKGVDSTLKIQPAKLEDSAVYLCASSWGVADTQYFGPGTRLTVL.

This clonotype was seen ten or more times. The chain combines TRBV9 with TRBJ2-2; tentatively, D is TRBD1 or TRBD2 (5 bases each). The germline V gene has CDR1 SGDLS and CDR2 YYNGEE. CDR3 length: 14 amino acids. V lost 0 bases and J lost 4, with 7 bases in between. The chain's CDR3 is CASSVGDRTGELFF. In DNA form, the CDR3 reads TGTGCCAGCAGCGTAGGGGACCGCACCGGGGAGCTGTTTTTT.

This clonotype was counted ten times or more. J is TRBJ2-7 and V is TRBV20-1; tentatively, D is TRBD1 (6 bases). Germline V lookup: CDR1 DFQATT, CDR2 SNEGSKA (reference sequence). Deletions cut 6 bases from V and 6 bases from J, with 15 bases between. The CDR3 runs 12 residues. CDR3 residues: CSAPQRRGEQYF. DNA for the CDR3: TGCAGTGCCCCCCAGCGCAGGGGCGAGCAGTACTTC.

The table lists this clonotype with many counts. This chain uses TRBV6-5 with TRBJ2-7, with D tentatively TRBD2 (5 bases). The ends were cut back, 0 bases at V and 5 bases at J, with 11 bases in the middle. This CDR3 region has 14 residues. The germline V gene encodes CDR1 MNHEY and CDR2 SVGAGI. DNA for the CDR3: TGTGCCAGCAGTTACTCGTATGGGGAGAACGAGCAGTACTTC. Its translation is CASSYSYGENEQYF.

V and J are TRBV5-1 and TRBJ2-2; 7 positions match TRBD1. The V and J ends lost 5 bases and 3 bases, in that order; junction bases with no gene match: 4. The CDR3 is made up of 14 amino acids. The V gene's germline CDR1 is SGHRS and CDR2 YFSETQ. The CDR3, as DNA: TGCGCCAGCAGGCTTACAGGGGACACCGGGGAGCTGTTTTTT. Its protein product is CASRLTGDTGELFF.

At least ten counts were recorded for this clonotype. The genes are TRBV5-1 and TRBJ2-7, with D unresolved. This CDR3 has 15 amino acids. The V gene lost 0 bases and the J gene lost 0 bases, with 10 bases spanning the gap. Per the germline V gene, CDR1 is SGHRS and CDR2 is YFSETQ. DNA for the CDR3: TGCGCCAGCAGCTTGGATAGCAGGAGCTCCTACGAGCAGTACTTC. Translating gives CASSLDSRSSYEQYF.

Ten or more counts support this clonotype. This rearrangement joins TRBV20-1 to TRBJ2-7; possible D gene TRBD2, 6 bases. Trimming removed 8 bases from V and 5 bases from J, with 19 bases in between. Germline CDR1 reads DFQATT; CDR2 reads SNEGSKA (reference sequence). This CDR3 has 13 amino acids. DNA of the CDR3: TGCAGTAAACAGAGGGCGCGGGGCCACGAGCAGTACTTC. Its translation is CSKQRARGHEQYF.

This clonotype was observed at least ten times. The CDR3 sequence is CASSVDGANTGELFF. The CDR3 DNA is TGTGCCAGCAGTGTTGACGGGGCGAACACCGGGGAGCTGTTTTTT. The genes are TRBV2 and TRBJ2-2; TRBD2 might be the D (5 bases). V lost 4 bases and J lost 0, with 9 bases in between. The CDR3 is made up of 15 amino acids. CDR1 and CDR2 from the germline V gene are SNHLY and FYNNEI.

A word on this clonotype: Without the conserved terminal phenylalanine or tryptophan, this CDR3 likely stems from a read error. J is TRBJ2-1 and V is TRBV20-1, with D perhaps assigned TRBD1 or TRBD2 (7 bases each). This CDR3 contains 19 residues. With 6 bases removed from V and 6 bases from J, the gap between germline ends came to 33 bases. Germline CDR1 is DFQATT and CDR2 is SNEGSKA (reference sequence). CDR3 amino acids: CSAETATGPRGGRRNEQFL. Written as DNA, the CDR3 is TGCAGTGCGGAGACTGCGACAGGGCCGAGGGGGGGGAGACGCAATGAGCAGTTCCTC.

In its sample, this clonotype was seen many times. V usage is TRBV20-1 and J usage is TRBJ1-5, with D uncertain. The CDR3 has 12 residues. From germline, CDR1 is DFQATT and CDR2 SNEGSKA (reference sequence). V dropped 6 bases and J dropped 4 bases, with 10 bases sitting between them. The CDR3: CSAKRRNQPQHF. The CDR3 DNA is TGCAGTGCCAAACGGCGGAATCAGCCCCAGCATTTT.

The chain uses TRBV7-9 and TRBJ2-3, with D hard to call. V lost 1 base to trimming and J lost 9 bases, with 8 bases between them. The CDR3 consists of 12 residues. Germline V gene sequence: CDR1 SEHNR, CDR2 FQNEAQ (reference sequence). The CDR3 region has the DNA TGTGCCAGCAGCTTAGGGGCCTCAACGCAGTATTTT. It yields the protein CASSLGASTQYF.

This clonotype was recorded at least ten times. This rearrangement joins TRBV18 to TRBJ1-5; D gene ambiguous. Germline CDR1 KGHSH, CDR2 LQKENI. The CDR3 contains 15 residues. Trimming left V 4 bases short and J 5 bases short, with 15 bases between. The CDR3 region has the DNA TGTGCCAGCTCACTCGGCTCTACCGCGGATCAGCCCCAGCATTTT. This translates into CASSLGSTADQPQHF.

This clonotype occurred many times. The chain uses TRBV7-8 and TRBJ1-1; D is ambiguous. Between the trimmed V and J ends, which lost 3 bases and 3 bases, there was a span of 11 bases. The germline V gene encodes CDR1 SGHVS and CDR2 FQNEAQ. CDR3 length: 14 residues. The CDR3 sequence: CASSLSVEDTEAFF. The CDR3 coding sequence is TGTGCCAGCAGCTTGTCGGTGGAGGACACTGAAGCTTTCTTT.